This T cell receptor beta chain originates from a study of blood T cells in healthy people across ages. The study's findings and limits: With naive T cell percentage, TCR beta diversity showed a strong correlation.

The use of a sample-barcoded 5' primer and a J-beta primer mix characterized a second PCR of about 7 to 12 cycles. TCRdb independently ran MiXCR on the 5' RACE reads; one entry per CDR3 protein. The sample shows about 580,000 distinct CDR3 sequences, about 45% of them seen only once. The CDR3 extends over 14 amino acids. Germline V gene sequence: CDR1 SQVTM, CDR2 ANQGSEA. Of note for this clonotype: The antigen is unknown. Compared with germline, one end of the junction differs, possibly owing to a read error.

The material sequenced was blood. This TCR was sampled from an elderly man in good health. The chain uses TRBV29-1 and TRBJ2-1; possibly TRBD1 for D (6 bases). Written as DNA, the CDR3 is TGCGGCGTGGAGACAGGACTCCCCTCCAATGAGCAGTTCTTC. Translation: CGVETGLPSNEQFF.